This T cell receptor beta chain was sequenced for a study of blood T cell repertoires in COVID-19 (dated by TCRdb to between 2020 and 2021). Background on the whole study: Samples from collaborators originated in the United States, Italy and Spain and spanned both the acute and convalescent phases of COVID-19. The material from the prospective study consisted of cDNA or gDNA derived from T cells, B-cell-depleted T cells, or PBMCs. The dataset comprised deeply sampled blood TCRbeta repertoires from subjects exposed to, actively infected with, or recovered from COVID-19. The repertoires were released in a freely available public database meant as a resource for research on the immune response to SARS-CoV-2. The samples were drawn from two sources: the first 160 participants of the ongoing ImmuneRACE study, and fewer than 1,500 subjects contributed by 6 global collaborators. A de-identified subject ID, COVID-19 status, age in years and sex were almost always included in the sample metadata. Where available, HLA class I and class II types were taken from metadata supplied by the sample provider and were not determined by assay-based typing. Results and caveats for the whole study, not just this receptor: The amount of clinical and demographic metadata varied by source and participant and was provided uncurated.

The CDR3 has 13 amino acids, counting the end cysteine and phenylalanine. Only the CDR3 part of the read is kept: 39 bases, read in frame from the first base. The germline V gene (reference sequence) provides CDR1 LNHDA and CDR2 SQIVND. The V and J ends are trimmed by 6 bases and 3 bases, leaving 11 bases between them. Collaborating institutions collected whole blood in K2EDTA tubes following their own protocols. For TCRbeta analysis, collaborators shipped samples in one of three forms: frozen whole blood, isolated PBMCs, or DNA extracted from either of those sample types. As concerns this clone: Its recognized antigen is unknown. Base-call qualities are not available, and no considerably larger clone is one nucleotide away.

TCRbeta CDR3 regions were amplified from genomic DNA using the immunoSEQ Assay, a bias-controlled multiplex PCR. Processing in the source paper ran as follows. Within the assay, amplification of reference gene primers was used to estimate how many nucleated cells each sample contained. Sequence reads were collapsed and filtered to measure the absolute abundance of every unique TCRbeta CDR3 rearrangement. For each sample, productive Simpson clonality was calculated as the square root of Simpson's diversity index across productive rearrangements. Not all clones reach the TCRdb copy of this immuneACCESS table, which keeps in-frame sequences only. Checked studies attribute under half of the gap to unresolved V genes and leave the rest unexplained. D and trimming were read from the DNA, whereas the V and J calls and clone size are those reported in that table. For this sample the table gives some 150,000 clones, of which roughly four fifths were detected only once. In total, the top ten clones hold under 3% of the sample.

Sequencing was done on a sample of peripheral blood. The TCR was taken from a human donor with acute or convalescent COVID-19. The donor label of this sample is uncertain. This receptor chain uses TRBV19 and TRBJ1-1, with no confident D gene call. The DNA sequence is TGTGCCAGTAGCGGGAGCTTATACACTGAAGCTTTCTTT. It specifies CASSGSLYTEAFF.